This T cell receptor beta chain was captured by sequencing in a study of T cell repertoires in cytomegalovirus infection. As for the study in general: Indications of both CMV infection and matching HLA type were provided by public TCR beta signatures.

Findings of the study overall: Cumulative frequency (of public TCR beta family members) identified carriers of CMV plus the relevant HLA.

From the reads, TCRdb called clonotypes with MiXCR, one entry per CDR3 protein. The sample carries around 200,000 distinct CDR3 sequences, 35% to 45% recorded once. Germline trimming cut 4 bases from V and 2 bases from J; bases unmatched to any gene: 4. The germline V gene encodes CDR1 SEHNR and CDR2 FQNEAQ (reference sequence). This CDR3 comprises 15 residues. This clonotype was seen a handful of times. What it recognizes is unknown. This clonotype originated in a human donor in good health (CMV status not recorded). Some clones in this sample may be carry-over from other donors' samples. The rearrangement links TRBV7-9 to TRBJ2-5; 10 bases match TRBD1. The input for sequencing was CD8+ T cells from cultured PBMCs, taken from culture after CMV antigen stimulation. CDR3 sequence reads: CASSWGTGVQETQYF. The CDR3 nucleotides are TGTGCCAGCAGCTGGGGGACAGGGGTTCAAGAGACCCAGTACTTC.